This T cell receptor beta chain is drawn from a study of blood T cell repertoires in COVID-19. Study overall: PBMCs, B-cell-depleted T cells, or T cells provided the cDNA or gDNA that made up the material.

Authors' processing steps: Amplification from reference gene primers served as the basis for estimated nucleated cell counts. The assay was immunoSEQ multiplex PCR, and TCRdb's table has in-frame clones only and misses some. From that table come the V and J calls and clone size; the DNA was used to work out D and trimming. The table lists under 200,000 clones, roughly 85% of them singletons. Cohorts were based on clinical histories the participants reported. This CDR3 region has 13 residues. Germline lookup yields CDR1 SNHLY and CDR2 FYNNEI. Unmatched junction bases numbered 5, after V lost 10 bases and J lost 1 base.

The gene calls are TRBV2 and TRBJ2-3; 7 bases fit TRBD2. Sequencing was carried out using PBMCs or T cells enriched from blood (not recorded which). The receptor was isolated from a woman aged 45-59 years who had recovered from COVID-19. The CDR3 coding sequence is TGTGCCATCACGACTAGCCGCACAGATACGCAGTATTTT. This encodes CAITTSRTDTQYF.